A single sample is the source of the 32 T cell receptor beta chains below, sequenced in a study of shared clonotypes between healthy human individuals. Libraries were prepared by immunoSEQ multiplex PCR; TCRdb keeps only in-frame clonotypes and omits some of them. This table holds roughly 2.4 million clones, 90% to 97% found once. Specimen: naive CD4+ T cells sorted from blood. Stated subset: CD45RA+ positively selected. These receptors were collected from a man between 18 and 29 years old in good health.

The genes are TRBV28 and TRBJ2-1, with 7 nucleotides matching TRBD1. This CDR3 has 14 amino acids. The V gene end was trimmed by 5 bases and the J gene end by 7 bases; junction bases not matched to a gene: 8. In germline, CDR1 is MDHEN, CDR2 SYDVKM. This CDR3 is CASSPPARGNEQFF. CDR3 DNA: TGTGCCAGCAGTCCACCTGCCAGGGGGAATGAGCAGTTCTTC.

This clone is a singleton in its sample. The V call is TRBV5-6, the J call TRBJ2-1; 14 nucleotides match TRBD2. The CDR3 runs 15 residues. The V and J ends lost 4 bases and 9 bases, in that order; junction bases with no gene match: 6. CDR1 SGHDT and CDR2 YYEEEE come from the germline V gene. The CDR3, as DNA: TGTGCCAGCAGCCCAACCGGGACTAGCGGGGGTGAGCAGTTCTTC. Translation: CASSPTGTSGGEQFF.

The chain has TRBV5-6 and TRBJ1-5, with 9 bases fitting TRBD1. CDR1 and CDR2 (germline): SGHDT, YYEEEE. CDR3 length: 16 residues. V was pared by 0 bases and J by 7 bases, with 8 bases of the junction left unmatched. The CDR3 sequence is CASSLGTGESRQPQHF. In nucleotides, the CDR3 is TGTGCCAGCAGCTTGGGGACAGGGGAGTCTAGGCAGCCCCAGCATTTT.

To note about this clone: Other nucleotide sequences from this sample produce the same CDR3. The CDR3 DNA is TGCGCCAGCAGCTTGGTCACAGGGGTAGGTTCACCCCTCCACTTT. This codes for CASSLVTGVGSPLHF. V is TRBV5-1 and J is TRBJ1-6, with 7 bases lining up with TRBD1. The V gene's germline CDR1 is SGHRS and CDR2 YFSETQ. The trim removed 0 bases at V and 9 bases at J, leaving 6 bases unmatched. The CDR3 loop spans 15 amino acids.

V and J are TRBV4-1 and TRBJ2-5, with a weak D call TRBD2 (5 bases). This CDR3 spans 16 amino acids. The V and J ends lost 6 bases and 0 bases respectively, with 17 bases between them. Germline V gene sequence: CDR1 MGHRA, CDR2 YSYEKL. The CDR3 sequence: CASRPLGLGNQETQYF. The CDR3 region has the DNA TGCGCCAGCAGACCCCTTGGACTGGGAAACCAAGAGACCCAGTACTTC.

The CDR3 DNA reads TGTGCCAGCAGCTTAGCTCCAGCGGGATCATACAATGAGCAGTTCTTC. Translation gives CASSLAPAGSYNEQFF. The chain combines TRBV7-2 with TRBJ2-1, with 7 bases lining up with TRBD2. The V segment lost 0 bases and the J segment 4 bases; nucleotides outside the gene matches: 6. CDR1 and CDR2 (germline): SGHTA, FQGNSA. The CDR3 contains 16 residues.

This chain links TRBV18 with TRBJ1-1, with TRBD1 matching over 9 bases. V dropped 5 bases and J dropped 11; count of bases not matched to a gene: 6. The CDR3 is 12 amino acids. Germline CDR1 reads KGHSH; CDR2 reads LQKENI. CDR3: CASSAQGAHAFF. The CDR3 nucleotides are TGTGCCAGCTCAGCACAGGGGGCGCATGCTTTCTTT. Supplemented by reference TRBV18 and TRBJ1-1, the full variable domain reads NAGVMQNPRHLVRRRGQEARLRCSPMKGHSHVYWYRQLPEEGLKFMVYLQKENIIDESGMPKERFSAEFPKEGPSILRIQQVVRGDSAAYFCASSAQGAHAFFGQGTRLTVV.

The chain has TRBV7-3 and TRBJ1-1; 8 bases are shared with TRBD1. CDR3 length equals 14 residues. Per germline, CDR1 SGHTA and CDR2 FQGTGA. V lost 4 bases, J lost 7 bases, and 8 bases stayed unmatched. CDR3: CASSSDRGLNEAFF. In DNA, the CDR3 is TGTGCCAGCAGCTCAGACAGGGGTCTCAATGAAGCTTTCTTT.

The chain has TRBV10-3 and TRBJ2-7; 10 bases map to TRBD2. The CDR3 is 15 residues long. Per the germline V gene, CDR1 is ENHRY and CDR2 is SYGVKD. The ends lost 4 bases at V and 3 bases at J; junction bases unmatched: 6. In DNA, the CDR3 is TGTGCCATCAGTGGTAGCGGGAGGACATTCTACGAGCAGTACTTC. It yields the protein CAISGSGRTFYEQYF.

This rearrangement joins TRBV5-8 to TRBJ1-3; no clear D gene. V was cut by 2 bases and J by 5 bases, with 14 bases left in between. This CDR3 spans 15 amino acids. Looked up from germline, CDR1 is SGHTS and CDR2 is YDEGEE. The CDR3 protein is CASSLFTGNRNTIYF. The CDR3 DNA sequence: TGTGCCAGCAGCTTATTTACGGGGAACCGAAACACCATATATTTT.

Regarding this clone: The sample holds other DNA sequences that translate to the same CDR3. The rearrangement links TRBV6-1 to TRBJ2-5; D might be TRBD2 (5 bases). V lost 3 bases, J lost 5 bases, and 10 bases lay in between. The CDR3 runs 13 residues. CDR1 MNHNS and CDR2 SASEGT come from the germline V gene. CDR3 coding DNA: TGTGCCAGCAGTGATTCCGGGGTCGAGACCCAGTACTTC. Protein product: CASSDSGVETQYF.

This clone was observed a single time. The rearrangement joins TRBV19 to TRBJ1-2, with TRBD1 as a possible D gene (5 bases). The V end lost 3 bases, the J end lost 4 bases, and 18 bases lay between the germline ends. The CDR3 has 16 residues. Germline CDR1 reads LNHDA; CDR2 reads SQIVND (reference sequence). CDR3 sequence reads: CASSIGASMSSYGYTF. CDR3 coding DNA: TGTGCCAGTAGTATTGGGGCCTCGATGTCCAGCTATGGCTACACCTTC.

The chain recombines TRBV7-6 with TRBJ2-2; D is perhaps TRBD1 (6 bases). V was pared by 1 base and J by 13 bases, with 7 bases between. This CDR3 spans 11 amino acids. The germline V gene has CDR1 SGHVS and CDR2 FNYEAQ. The CDR3 here is CASSLDRALFF. The CDR3 bases are TGTGCCAGCAGCTTAGACAGGGCGCTGTTTTTT.

V is TRBV11-2 and J is TRBJ1-5; D perhaps matches TRBD1 (6 bases). V was shortened by 0 bases and J by 7 bases, with 10 bases between the two germline ends. Germline CDR1 and CDR2: SGHAT and FQNNGV. The CDR3 extends over 14 amino acids. The CDR3 reads CASSLDFGTQPQHF. The CDR3 nucleotides read TGTGCCAGCAGCTTAGATTTTGGGACACAGCCCCAGCATTTT.

The chain couples TRBV10-1 to TRBJ2-7; D is perhaps TRBD1 (5 bases). Trimming cost V 4 bases and J 6 bases, with 16 bases left between them. CDR3 size: 14 residues. Germline V gives CDR1 WNHNN, CDR2 SYGVQD (reference sequence). The CDR3, as DNA: TGCGCCAGCAGTGTTGAAGGGGTCTTGGGCGAGCAGTACTTC. It is translated as CASSVEGVLGEQYF.

The V and J genes are TRBV5-1 and TRBJ2-3; D possibly uses TRBD1 or TRBD2 (5 bases each). CDR1 SGHRS and CDR2 YFSETQ come from the germline V gene. CDR3 length: 14 residues. Trimming took off 4 bases at V and 2 bases at J, with 11 bases between the two ends. CDR3 sequence (DNA): TGCGCCAGCAGCCCTTCGGGGCTCACAGATACGCAGTATTTT. This gives the protein CASSPSGLTDTQYF.

The count of this clone is one. This rearrangement joins TRBV9 to TRBJ1-6; D not resolved. Trimming removed 4 bases from V and 3 bases from J, with 11 bases in between. CDR3 length: 15 residues. Germline assignment: CDR1 SGDLS and CDR2 YYNGEE. CDR3 bases: TGTGCCAGCAGCCCCGCGGGAGGCTATAATTCACCCCTCCACTTT. Its protein product is CASSPAGGYNSPLHF.

Points on this clone: This specimen includes other DNA sequences encoding the same CDR3. The chain is built from TRBV10-3 and TRBJ2-5, with 16 bases matching TRBD2. Germline V gene data show CDR1 as ENHRY and CDR2 as SYGVKD. With 4 bases clipped from V and 2 bases from J, the junction kept 1 base outside the gene matches. This CDR3 has 16 amino acids. CDR3 amino acids: CAISGGLAGGQETQYF. The CDR3 DNA is TGTGCCATCAGTGGGGGACTAGCGGGAGGGCAAGAGACCCAGTACTTC.

For the CDR3, the DNA is TGTGCCAGCAGTGAAAGTTTCCCCGGGGAGCTGTTTTTT. This codes for CASSESFPGELFF. The chain uses TRBV6-1 and TRBJ2-2; D is unclear. Germline loops: CDR1 MNHNS, CDR2 SASEGT. Trimming pared 2 bases from V and 6 bases from J, leaving 7 bases between. The CDR3 consists of 13 residues.

V usage is TRBV5-4 and J usage is TRBJ2-7; D is possibly TRBD2 (6 bases). The CDR3 consists of 16 residues. The V end was cut by 0 bases, the J end by 5 bases, with 18 bases between. The germline CDR1 and CDR2 sequences are SGHNT and YYREEE (reference sequence). This chain's CDR3 is CASSLGGLAVVNEQYF. The CDR3 nucleotides are TGTGCCAGCAGCTTGGGAGGCTTAGCGGTTGTAAACGAGCAGTACTTC. Based on the CDR3 plus reference TRBV5-4 and TRBJ2-7, the full variable domain is ETGVTQSPTHLIKTRGQQVTLRCSSQSGHNTVSWYQQALGQGPQFIFQYYREEENGRGNFPPRFSGLQFPNYSSELNVNALELDDSALYLCASSLGGLAVVNEQYFGPGTRLTVT.

The genes are TRBV18 and TRBJ1-1; unclear D gene. Germline CDR1 KGHSH, CDR2 LQKENI. The length of the CDR3 is 14 residues. The germline V and J ends were trimmed by 3 bases and 6 bases, with 14 bases remaining between them. CDR3 DNA: TGTGCCAGCTCACCCGACGCCTTGAAAGCTGAAGCTTTCTTT. Its protein product is CASSPDALKAEAFF.

A single count supports this clone. The chain joins TRBV6-1 to TRBJ2-7, with a weak D call TRBD2 (5 bases). The germline V gene encodes CDR1 MNHNS and CDR2 SASEGT. V was trimmed by 8 bases and J by 1 base, leaving 18 bases between them. CDR3 length: 15 residues. The CDR3 reads CASVSSGITSYEQYF. In DNA form, the CDR3 reads TGTGCCAGCGTATCGAGCGGAATAACTTCCTACGAGCAGTACTTC.

The chain links TRBV11-2 to TRBJ1-5; unclear D gene. The V gene lost 1 base and the J gene lost 7 bases, with 8 bases spanning the gap. Germline-derived CDR1 and CDR2 are SGHAT and FQNNGV. The CDR3 is made up of 13 amino acids. DNA for the CDR3: TGTGCCAGCAGCTTAGCCCCTCCGCAGCCCCAGCATTTT. It encodes CASSLAPPQPQHF.

The chain joins TRBV5-1 to TRBJ1-2, with a possible D match to TRBD1 (6 bases). Germline values: CDR1 SGHRS, CDR2 YFSETQ. V was trimmed by 5 bases and J by 4 bases, leaving 18 bases between them. CDR3 length equals 15 residues. The CDR3 DNA reads TGCGCCAGCAGACTGGCCGGGGGCGACCCCTATGGCTACACCTTC. Its protein product is CASRLAGGDPYGYTF.

V and J are TRBV18 and TRBJ1-1, with D uncertain. The CDR3 has 15 amino acids. Germline loops: CDR1 KGHSH, CDR2 LQKENI. With 3 bases removed from V and 1 base from J, the gap between germline ends came to 12 bases. The CDR3 nucleotides read TGTGCCAGCTCACCTACCGACGGAGGGAACACTGAAGCTTTCTTT. It yields the protein CASSPTDGGNTEAFF.

The chain links TRBV6-5 to TRBJ1-2, with D maybe TRBD1 (5 bases). In germline, CDR1 is MNHEY, CDR2 SVGAGI. CDR3 length: 13 amino acids. Trimming shortened V by 6 bases and J by 8 bases, and 16 bases separated the two germline ends. Here the CDR3 reads CASSGSPGIGYTF. As DNA, the CDR3 is TGTGCCAGCAGCGGATCCCCAGGGATAGGCTACACCTTC.

To note about this clone: Distinct nucleotide sequences in the sample also encode this CDR3. V is TRBV2 and J is TRBJ1-3; 7 nucleotides line up with TRBD1. With V trimmed by 2 bases and J by 3 bases, 1 base remained unmatched. The germline V gene has CDR1 SNHLY and CDR2 FYNNEI. The CDR3 has 14 residues. The CDR3 loop reads CASSEQGGGNTIYF. CDR3 DNA: TGTGCCAGCAGTGAACAGGGGGGTGGAAACACCATATATTTT.

This chain joins TRBV7-8 and TRBJ2-7, with 10 positions matching TRBD1. The CDR3 spans 13 residues. Germline CDR1 is SGHVS and CDR2 is FQNEAQ. The ends lost 5 bases at V and 5 bases at J; junction bases unmatched: 3. The chain's CDR3 is CASSRGQGDEQYF. DNA of the CDR3: TGTGCCAGCAGCCGCGGACAGGGGGACGAGCAGTACTTC.

The J gene is TRBJ1-4, the V gene TRBV5-1, with D possibly being TRBD1 (6 bases). Trimming shortened V by 3 bases and J by 2 bases, and 11 bases separated the two germline ends. The CDR3 runs 15 residues. CDR1 is SGHRS, CDR2 YFSETQ, per germline. The CDR3 nucleotides read TGCGCCAGCAGCTCTGGACAGTCGACTAATGAAAAACTGTTTTTT. The encoded protein is CASSSGQSTNEKLFF.

This clone was seen just once. The chain combines TRBV19 with TRBJ2-1; the match to TRBD1 covers 7 bases. Trimming cost V 0 bases and J 3 bases; bases outside gene matches: 2. The CDR3 contains 15 residues. CDR1 is LNHDA and CDR2 is SQIVND in the germline V gene (reference sequence). The chain's CDR3 is CASSIDRGNYNEQFF. CDR3 nucleotides: TGTGCCAGTAGTATAGACAGGGGGAACTACAATGAGCAGTTCTTC. Full variable domain (outside the CDR3, taken from reference TRBV19 and TRBJ2-1): DGGITQSPKYLFRKEGQNVTLSCEQNLNHDAMYWYRQDPGQGLRLIYYSQIVNDFQKGDIAEGYSVSREKKESFPLTVTSAQKNPTAFYLCASSIDRGNYNEQFFGPGTRLTVL.

The V gene is TRBV5-6, the J gene TRBJ2-3, with unresolved D. The CDR3 extends over 15 amino acids. Germline V gene lookup returns CDR1 SGHDT and CDR2 YYEEEE. V was cut by 3 bases and J by 2 bases, with 13 bases left in between. In DNA, the CDR3 is TGTGCCAGCAGCTCCCCATGGGGATTCACAGATACGCAGTATTTT. Translated, it gives CASSSPWGFTDTQYF.

The chain employs TRBV4-1 and TRBJ2-7; TRBD1 aligns across 7 bases. With V trimmed by 2 bases and J by 3 bases, 10 bases remained unmatched. The length of the CDR3 is 16 residues. Germline V CDR1 and CDR2: MGHRA, YSYEKL. The CDR3 reads CASSQPTGTASYEQYF. The DNA for the CDR3 is TGCGCCAGCAGCCAACCAACCGGGACAGCAAGCTACGAGCAGTACTTC.